What follows are 24 T cell receptor beta chains derived from one specimen sequenced in a study of cytomegalovirus exposure and HLA in healthy donors (dated by TCRdb to 2016 to 2017). Receptor libraries were prepared by the immunoSEQ multiplex PCR assay. A mixture of 60 forward primers for TCR Vbeta segments and 13 reverse primers for TCR Jbeta segments was used in the multiplex PCR. In its TCRdb copy, this immuneACCESS table keeps in-frame sequences only and misses some clones. Where compared with another copy, unresolved V genes explain less than half of these, and the others have no known cause. This sample gives about 170,000 clones in total; approximately 67% of them show up just once. The top ten constitute 2.5% to 3% of the sample. Sequencing was done on a sample of PBMCs. These receptors originate from a man in his forties in good health and CMV-seronegative.

The chain employs TRBV11-3 and TRBJ2-5, with 9 bases aligning to TRBD1. Trimming at V came to 4 bases and at J to 3 bases, leaving 3 bases not matched to a gene. From germline, CDR1 is SGHNT and CDR2 YENEEA. The CDR3 consists of 14 residues. The CDR3 nucleotides are TGTGCCAGCAGCTCGGACAGGGGAAAAGAGACCCAGTACTTC. This codes for CASSSDRGKETQYF.

V is TRBV5-6 and J is TRBJ2-5; 8 nucleotides align to TRBD2. The trim removed 3 bases at V and 5 bases at J, leaving 6 bases unmatched. The germline CDR1 and CDR2 sequences are SGHDT and YYEEEE. The CDR3 contains 14 residues. This CDR3 reads CASSSGLAWETQYF. CDR3 sequence (DNA): TGTGCCAGCAGCTCCGGACTAGCTTGGGAGACCCAGTACTTC.

The chain carries TRBV4-1 and TRBJ1-3, with D uncertain. The CDR3 has 15 amino acids. CDR1 is MGHRA and CDR2 is YSYEKL in the germline V gene. V lost 1 base and J 4 bases, leaving 11 bases between the germline ends. Here the CDR3 reads CASSQVAGSGNTIYF. The CDR3, as DNA: TGCGCCAGCAGCCAAGTTGCGGGGTCCGGAAACACCATATATTTT.

This clone was observed a few times. The rearrangement joins TRBV14 to TRBJ1-2; D uncertain. The germline V gene has CDR1 SGHDN and CDR2 FVKESK. The CDR3 spans 13 residues. Trimming stripped 0 bases from V and 4 bases from J, with 6 bases between. The CDR3 nucleotides read TGTGCCAGCAGCCAAGAGTCGAGCTATGGCTACACCTTC. The encoded protein is CASSQESSYGYTF.

This chain connects TRBV6-5 to TRBJ1-1, with 7 bases lining up with TRBD1. The junction had 5 bases not matched to a gene; V was cut back by 7 bases and J by 3 bases. CDR3 length: 13 amino acids. Germline loops: CDR1 MNHEY, CDR2 SVGAGI. The CDR3 bases are TGTGCCAGCACCAGACAGGGAGACACTGAAGCTTTCTTT. Translation: CASTRQGDTEAFF.

The chain recombines TRBV27 with TRBJ2-1; TRBD2 is a possible D gene (6 bases). The CDR3 sequence is 14 residues long. Between the trimmed V and J ends, which lost 6 bases and 0 bases, there was a span of 9 bases. Germline-derived CDR1 and CDR2 are MNHEY and SMNVEV (reference sequence). CDR3 coding DNA: TGTGCCAGCAGCGGGGGTAGCTCCTACAATGAGCAGTTCTTC. Translation: CASSGGSSYNEQFF.

The genes are TRBV4-2 and TRBJ1-1, with D possibly TRBD1 on 5 matching bases. V was pared by 0 bases and J by 6 bases, with 14 bases between. Germline V gives CDR1 LGHNA, CDR2 YNFKEQ. The length of the CDR3 is 15 residues. CDR3 DNA sequence: TGTGCCAGCAGCCAAGATCGGGACTTAGGTTCTGAAGCTTTCTTT. Amino acid sequence: CASSQDRDLGSEAFF.

This chain uses TRBV7-9 with TRBJ1-1; D unresolved. Germline V CDR1 and CDR2: SEHNR, FQNEAQ (reference sequence). CDR3 size: 13 residues. Trimming stripped 7 bases from V and 4 bases from J, with 13 bases between. The CDR3 sequence: CASKQSLATEAFF. CDR3 nucleotide sequence: TGTGCCAGCAAACAATCCCTCGCCACTGAAGCTTTCTTT.

To note about this clone: Other DNA sequences in the sample encode the same CDR3. The V call is TRBV2, the J call TRBJ1-1; a weak D match, TRBD1 (6 bases). V gave up 5 bases and J gave up 1 base, with 11 bases separating them. This CDR3 spans 14 amino acids. Germline lookup yields CDR1 SNHLY and CDR2 FYNNEI. This CDR3 reads CASSRTGRNTEAFF. The CDR3 DNA sequence: TGTGCCAGCAGTAGAACAGGGCGGAACACTGAAGCTTTCTTT.

The chain employs TRBV5-8 and TRBJ2-3; no reliable D call. This CDR3 is built from 13 residues. Trimming took 2 bases from V and 6 from J, leaving 10 bases between them. The V gene's germline CDR1 is SGHTS and CDR2 YDEGEE. CDR3 protein: CASSLQVGDTQYF. Written as DNA, the CDR3 is TGTGCCAGCAGCTTACAAGTCGGGGATACGCAGTATTTT.

CDR3 in DNA: TGTGCCAGCAGAGCCAACTTAAATTCACCCCTCCACTTT. Amino acid sequence: CASRANLNSPLHF. The rearrangement links TRBV5-6 to TRBJ1-6; D not certain. The CDR3 loop spans 13 amino acids. Per germline, CDR1 SGHDT and CDR2 YYEEEE. The V end was cut by 5 bases, the J end by 7 bases, with 10 bases between.

This clone was recorded a few times. The rearrangement joins TRBV11-2 to TRBJ2-7; 10 nucleotides align to TRBD1. J was trimmed by 4 bases and V by 5 bases; bases with no gene match: 11. The length of the CDR3 is 16 residues. CDR1 and CDR2 from the germline V gene are SGHAT and FQNNGV. The CDR3 sequence: CASSGTDRGTLYEQYF. The CDR3 DNA sequence: TGTGCCAGCAGCGGAACGGACAGGGGGACCTTGTACGAGCAGTACTTC.

V is TRBV19 and J is TRBJ1-5, with a weak D call TRBD1 (5 bases). The V gene lost 5 bases and the J gene lost 5 bases, with 16 bases spanning the gap. The CDR3 extends over 15 amino acids. CDR1 is LNHDA, CDR2 SQIVND, per germline (reference sequence). The CDR3 nucleotides read TGTGCCAGTAGTCGCGGTCGCGGGACCTATCAGCCCCAGCATTTT. The encoded protein is CASSRGRGTYQPQHF.

The V call is TRBV28, the J call TRBJ1-6; maybe TRBD1 (5 bases). The length of the CDR3 is 15 residues. Germline V lookup: CDR1 MDHEN, CDR2 SYDVKM. V was clipped by 6 bases and J by 7 bases, with 16 bases between them. CDR3 residues: CASRLSLGRNSPLHF. The CDR3 DNA is TGTGCCAGCAGATTAAGTTTGGGGCGAAATTCACCCCTCCACTTT. Supplemented by reference TRBV28 and TRBJ1-6, the full variable domain reads DVKVTQSSRYLVKRTGEKVFLECVQDMDHENMFWYRQDPGLGLRLIYFSYDVKMKEKGDIPEGYSVSREKKERFSLILESASTNQTSMYLCASRLSLGRNSPLHFGNGTRLTVT.

This chain uses TRBV5-4 with TRBJ2-7; possibly TRBD2 for D (5 bases). The germline V and J ends were trimmed by 4 bases and 2 bases, with 16 bases remaining between them. From germline, CDR1 is SGHNT and CDR2 YYREEE (reference sequence). This CDR3 region has 15 residues. This CDR3 reads CASSTRADSTYEQYF. CDR3 bases: TGTGCCAGCAGCACAAGAGCGGACTCAACCTACGAGCAGTACTTC.

J is TRBJ1-5 and V is TRBV27; TRBD1 matches at 7 bases. V gave up 5 bases and J gave up 4 bases; unmatched junction bases: 5. Germline-derived CDR1 and CDR2 are MNHEY and SMNVEV (reference sequence). The CDR3 consists of 14 residues. CDR3 nucleotides: TGTGCCAGCAGTGCCTCGGACAGGAATCAGCCCCAGCATTTT. The encoded protein is CASSASDRNQPQHF.

The rearrangement joins TRBV28 to TRBJ2-7, with 9 bases identical to TRBD2. Germline V lookup: CDR1 MDHEN, CDR2 SYDVKM. CDR3 size: 16 residues. The V gene end was trimmed by 7 bases and the J gene end by 2 bases; junction bases not matched to a gene: 12. DNA for the CDR3: TGTGCCAGCATCCCTCAGGGCGGCGGGAGGGCCTACGAGCAGTACTTC. Protein product: CASIPQGGGRAYEQYF.

The chain employs TRBV6-5 and TRBJ2-7, with 12 bases that match TRBD1. The ends lost 0 bases at V and 12 bases at J; junction bases unmatched: 9. Germline V lookup: CDR1 MNHEY, CDR2 SVGAGI. This CDR3 is built from 15 residues. Here the CDR3 DNA reads TGTGCCAGCAGTTACTCGTTTTGGGACAGGGGGCATCGGTACTTC. This encodes CASSYSFWDRGHRYF.

This chain joins TRBV19 and TRBJ2-2; D uncertain. The CDR3 contains 15 residues. Per the germline V gene, CDR1 is LNHDA and CDR2 is SQIVND (reference sequence). V was cut by 3 bases and J by 6 bases, with 14 bases left in between. This CDR3 is CASSISASFAGELFF. Here the CDR3 DNA reads TGTGCCAGTAGTATTTCGGCTAGTTTCGCCGGGGAGCTGTTTTTT.

The chain links TRBV7-9 to TRBJ2-7, with D perhaps TRBD2 (6 bases). The CDR3 has 13 amino acids. Trimming removed 5 bases from V and 6 bases from J, with 14 bases in between. CDR1 and CDR2 from the germline V gene are SEHNR and FQNEAQ (reference sequence). The CDR3 DNA is TGTGCCAGCAGCCAGGGACTGCCGGGCGAGCAGTACTTC. As protein: CASSQGLPGEQYF.

This clone was picked up a small number of times. The J gene is TRBJ2-3, the V gene TRBV5-8, with 8 nucleotides matching TRBD2. Per germline, CDR1 SGHTS and CDR2 YDEGEE. This CDR3 spans 18 amino acids. The junction had 13 bases not matched to a gene; V was cut back by 0 bases and J by 4 bases. CDR3 amino acids: CASSLVGWGAGGPDTQYF. CDR3 in DNA: TGTGCCAGCAGCTTGGTCGGGTGGGGTGCGGGGGGCCCAGATACGCAGTATTTT.

The chain carries TRBV28 and TRBJ2-7, with 9 bases fitting TRBD2. This CDR3 comprises 15 residues. The ends lost 5 bases at V and 1 base at J; junction bases unmatched: 6. Germline-derived CDR1 and CDR2 are MDHEN and SYDVKM. CDR3 residues: CASSLPAGGSYEQYF. The CDR3 nucleotides are TGTGCCAGCAGTCTACCAGCGGGGGGTTCCTACGAGCAGTACTTC.

V usage is TRBV18 and J usage is TRBJ1-4; no reliable D call. V dropped 6 bases and J dropped 2 bases, with 25 bases sitting between them. CDR3 size: 19 residues. Germline V gene lookup returns CDR1 KGHSH and CDR2 LQKENI. CDR3 amino acids: CASSPTREQLLRTNEKLFF. In nucleotides, the CDR3 is TGTGCCAGCTCGCCCACCCGGGAGCAACTCCTGAGGACTAATGAAAAACTGTTTTTT. Looking up the rest from reference TRBV18 and TRBJ1-4 gives the full variable domain: NAGVMQNPRHLVRRRGQEARLRCSPMKGHSHVYWYRQLPEEGLKFMVYLQKENIIDESGMPKERFSAEFPKEGPSILRIQQVVRGDSAAYFCASSPTREQLLRTNEKLFFGSGTQLSVL.

The chain joins TRBV5-1 to TRBJ2-3; possible D gene TRBD1, 7 bases. The length of the CDR3 is 14 residues. Germline V gene data show CDR1 as SGHRS and CDR2 as YFSETQ. The V and J ends lost 2 bases and 6 bases respectively, with 13 bases between them. CDR3 DNA sequence: TGCGCCAGCAGCTTCCAGGGGGGCGAGGATACGCAGTATTTT. Translation: CASSFQGGEDTQYF. Based on the CDR3 plus reference TRBV5-1 and TRBJ2-3, the full variable domain is KAGVTQTPRYLIKTRGQQVTLSCSPISGHRSVSWYQQTPGQGLQFLFEYFSETQRNKGNFPGRFSGRQFSNSRSEMNVSTLELGDSALYLCASSFQGGEDTQYFGPGTRLTVL.